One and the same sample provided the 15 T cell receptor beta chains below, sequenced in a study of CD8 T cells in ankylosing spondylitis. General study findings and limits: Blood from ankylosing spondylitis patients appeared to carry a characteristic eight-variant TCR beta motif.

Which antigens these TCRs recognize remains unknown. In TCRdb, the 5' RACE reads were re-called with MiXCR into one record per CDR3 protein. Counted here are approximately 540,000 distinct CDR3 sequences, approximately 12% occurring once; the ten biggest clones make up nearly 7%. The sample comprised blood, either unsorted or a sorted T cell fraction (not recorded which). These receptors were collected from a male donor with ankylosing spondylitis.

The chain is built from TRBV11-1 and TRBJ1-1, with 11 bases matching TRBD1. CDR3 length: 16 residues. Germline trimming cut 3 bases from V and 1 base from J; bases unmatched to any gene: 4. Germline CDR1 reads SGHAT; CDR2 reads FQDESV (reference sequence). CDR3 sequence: CASSFRDRGRNTEAFF. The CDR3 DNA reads TGTGCCAGCAGCTTTCGGGACAGGGGGAGGAACACTGAAGCTTTCTTT.

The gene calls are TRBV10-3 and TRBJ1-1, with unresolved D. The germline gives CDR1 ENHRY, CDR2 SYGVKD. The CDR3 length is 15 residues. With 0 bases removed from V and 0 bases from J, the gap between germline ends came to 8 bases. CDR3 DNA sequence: TGTGCCATCAGTGAGTCAGGATACCTGAACACTGAAGCTTTCTTT. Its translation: CAISESGYLNTEAFF.

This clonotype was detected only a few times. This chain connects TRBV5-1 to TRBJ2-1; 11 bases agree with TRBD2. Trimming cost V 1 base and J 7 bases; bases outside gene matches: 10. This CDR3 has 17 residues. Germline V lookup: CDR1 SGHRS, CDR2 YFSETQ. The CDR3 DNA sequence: TGCGCCAGCAGCTTGTTGGAGCCGACTAGCGGGACAAATGAGCAGTTCTTC. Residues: CASSLLEPTSGTNEQFF.

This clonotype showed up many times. CDR3 sequence (DNA): TGCGCCAGCAGCTATTCGAGGGATGAGCAGTTCTTC. Its protein is CASSYSRDEQFF. V gene TRBV5-1 combines with J gene TRBJ2-1; a possible D gene is TRBD2 (5 bases). The germline V gene has CDR1 SGHRS and CDR2 YFSETQ. V lost 3 bases and J lost 8, with 9 bases in between. The CDR3 is made up of 12 amino acids.

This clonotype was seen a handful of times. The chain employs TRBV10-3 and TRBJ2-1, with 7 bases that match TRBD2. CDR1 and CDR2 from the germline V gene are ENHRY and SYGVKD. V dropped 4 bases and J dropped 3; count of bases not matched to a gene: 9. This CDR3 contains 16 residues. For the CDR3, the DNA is TGTGCCATCAGTGGGGGATTTGGCGGGAGCTACAATGAGCAGTTCTTC. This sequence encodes CAISGGFGGSYNEQFF.

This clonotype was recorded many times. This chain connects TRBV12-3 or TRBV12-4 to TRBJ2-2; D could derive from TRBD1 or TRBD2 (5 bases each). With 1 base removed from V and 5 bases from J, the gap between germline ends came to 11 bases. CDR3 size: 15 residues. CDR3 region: CASSLGGKRTGELFF. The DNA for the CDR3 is TGTGCCAGCAGTTTAGGGGGGAAAAGGACCGGGGAGCTGTTTTTT.

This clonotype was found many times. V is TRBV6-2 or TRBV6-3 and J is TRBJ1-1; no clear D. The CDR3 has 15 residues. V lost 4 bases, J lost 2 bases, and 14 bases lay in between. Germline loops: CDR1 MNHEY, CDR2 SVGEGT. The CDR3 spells CASSSGRHVNTEAFF. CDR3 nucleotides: TGTGCCAGCAGTTCCGGCAGGCACGTTAACACTGAAGCTTTCTTT.

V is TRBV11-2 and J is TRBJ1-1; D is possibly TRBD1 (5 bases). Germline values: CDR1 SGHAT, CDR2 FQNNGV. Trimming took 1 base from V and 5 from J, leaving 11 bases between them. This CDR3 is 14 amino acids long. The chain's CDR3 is CASSLAAGSTEAFF. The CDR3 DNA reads TGTGCCAGCAGCTTAGCGGCAGGGAGTACTGAAGCTTTCTTT.

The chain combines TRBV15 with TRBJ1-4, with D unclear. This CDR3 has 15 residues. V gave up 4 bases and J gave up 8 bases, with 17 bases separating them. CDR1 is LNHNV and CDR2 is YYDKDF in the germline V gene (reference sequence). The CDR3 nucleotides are TGTGCCACCAGCACTCGAGCCGGAAGCGGGGAAAAACTGTTTTTT. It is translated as CATSTRAGSGEKLFF.

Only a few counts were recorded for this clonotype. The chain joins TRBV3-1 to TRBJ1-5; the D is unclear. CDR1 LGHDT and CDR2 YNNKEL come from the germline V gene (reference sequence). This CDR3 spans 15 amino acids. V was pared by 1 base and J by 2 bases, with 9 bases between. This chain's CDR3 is CASSQAADGNQPQHF. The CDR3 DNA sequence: TGTGCCAGCAGCCAAGCAGCCGATGGCAATCAGCCCCAGCATTTT.

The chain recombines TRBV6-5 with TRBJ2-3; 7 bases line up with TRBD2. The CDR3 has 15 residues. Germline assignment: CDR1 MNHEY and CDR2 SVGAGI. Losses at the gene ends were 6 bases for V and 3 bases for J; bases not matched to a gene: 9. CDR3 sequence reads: CASSSSWGGTDTQYF. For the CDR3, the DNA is TGTGCCAGCAGCTCCTCGTGGGGAGGGACAGATACGCAGTATTTT.

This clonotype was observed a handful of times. DNA of the CDR3: TGTGCCAGCAGTTCTGGAACCTGGGCCCTGAACACTGAAGCTTTCTTT. It yields the protein CASSSGTWALNTEAFF. The rearrangement links TRBV12-3 or TRBV12-4 to TRBJ1-1; D uncertain. The CDR3 has 16 amino acids. V was cut by 4 bases and J by 0 bases, with 15 bases left in between.

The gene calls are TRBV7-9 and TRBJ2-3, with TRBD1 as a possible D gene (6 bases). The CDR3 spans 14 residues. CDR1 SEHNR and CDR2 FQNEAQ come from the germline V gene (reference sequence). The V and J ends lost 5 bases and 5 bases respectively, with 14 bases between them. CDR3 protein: CASSQGLGEDTQYF. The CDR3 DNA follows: TGTGCCAGCAGCCAGGGGCTGGGGGAAGATACGCAGTATTTT.

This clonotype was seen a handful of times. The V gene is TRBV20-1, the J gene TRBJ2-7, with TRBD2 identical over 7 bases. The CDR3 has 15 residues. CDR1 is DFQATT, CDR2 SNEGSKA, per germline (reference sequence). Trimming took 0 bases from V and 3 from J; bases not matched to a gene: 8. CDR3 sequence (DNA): TGCAGTGCTAGAGATAGGGCGGGAGCTTACTACGAGCAGTACTTC. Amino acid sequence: CSARDRAGAYYEQYF.

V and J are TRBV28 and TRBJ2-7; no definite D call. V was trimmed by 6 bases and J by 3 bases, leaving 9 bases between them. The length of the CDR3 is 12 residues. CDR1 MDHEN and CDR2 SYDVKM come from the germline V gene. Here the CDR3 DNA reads TGTGCCAGCAGCGCGAACTACTACGAGCAGTACGTC. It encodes CASSANYYEQYV.